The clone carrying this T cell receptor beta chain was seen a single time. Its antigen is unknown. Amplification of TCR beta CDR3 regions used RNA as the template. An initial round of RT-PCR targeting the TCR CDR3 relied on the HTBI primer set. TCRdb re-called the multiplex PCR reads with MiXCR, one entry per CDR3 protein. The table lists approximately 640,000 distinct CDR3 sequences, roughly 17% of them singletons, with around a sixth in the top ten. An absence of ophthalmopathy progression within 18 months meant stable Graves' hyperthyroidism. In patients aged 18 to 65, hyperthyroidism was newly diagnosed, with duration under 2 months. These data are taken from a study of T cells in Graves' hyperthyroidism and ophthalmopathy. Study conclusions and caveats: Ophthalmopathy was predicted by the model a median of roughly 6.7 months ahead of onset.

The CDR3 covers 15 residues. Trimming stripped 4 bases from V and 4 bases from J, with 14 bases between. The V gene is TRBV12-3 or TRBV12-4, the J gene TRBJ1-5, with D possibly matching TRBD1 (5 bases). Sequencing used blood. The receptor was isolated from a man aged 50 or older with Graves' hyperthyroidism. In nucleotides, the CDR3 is TGTGCCAGCAGTTCCCGGGACTCTATTAATCAGCCCCAGCATTTT. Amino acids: CASSSRDSINQPQHF.